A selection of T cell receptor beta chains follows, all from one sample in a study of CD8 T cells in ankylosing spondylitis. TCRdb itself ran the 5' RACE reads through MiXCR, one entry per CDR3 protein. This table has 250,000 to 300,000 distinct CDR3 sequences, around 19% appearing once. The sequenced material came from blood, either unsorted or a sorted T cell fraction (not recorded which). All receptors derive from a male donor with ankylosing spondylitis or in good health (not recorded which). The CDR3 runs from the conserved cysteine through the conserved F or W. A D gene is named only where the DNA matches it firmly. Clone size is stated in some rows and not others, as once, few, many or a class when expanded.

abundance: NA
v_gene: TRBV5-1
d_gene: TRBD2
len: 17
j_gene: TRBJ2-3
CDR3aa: CASSLARLAGPGDTQYF
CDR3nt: TGCGCCAGCAGCTTGGCCAGGCTAGCGGGCCCGGGAGATACGCAGTATTTT

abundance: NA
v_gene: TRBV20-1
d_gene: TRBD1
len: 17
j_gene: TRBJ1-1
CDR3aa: CSAPKGAGTGTNTEAFF
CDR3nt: TGCAGTGCTCCAAAGGGGGCCGGGACAGGGACGAACACTGAAGCTTTCTTT

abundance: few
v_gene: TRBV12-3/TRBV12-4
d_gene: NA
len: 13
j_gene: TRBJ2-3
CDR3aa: CASSLRETDTQYF
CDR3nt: TGTGCCAGCAGTTTGCGGGAAACAGATACGCAGTATTTT

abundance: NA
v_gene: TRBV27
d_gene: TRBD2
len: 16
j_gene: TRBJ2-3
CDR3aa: CASSSPTSGRPDTQYF
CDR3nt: TGTGCCAGCAGTTCCCCGACTAGCGGGAGGCCAGATACGCAGTATTTT

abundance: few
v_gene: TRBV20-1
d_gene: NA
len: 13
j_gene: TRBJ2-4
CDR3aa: CSARASGQNIQYF
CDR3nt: TGCAGTGCTAGGGCCTCGGGACAAAACATTCAGTACTTC

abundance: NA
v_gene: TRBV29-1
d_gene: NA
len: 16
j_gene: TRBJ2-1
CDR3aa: CSVVRGLQSSYNEQFF
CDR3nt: TGCAGCGTTGTGCGAGGGCTCCAAAGCTCCTACAATGAGCAGTTCTTC

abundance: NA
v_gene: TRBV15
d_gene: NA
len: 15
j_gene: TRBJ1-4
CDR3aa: CATSRGRGTNEKLFF
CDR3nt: TGTGCCACCAGCAGAGGACGGGGCACTAATGAAAAACTGTTTTTT

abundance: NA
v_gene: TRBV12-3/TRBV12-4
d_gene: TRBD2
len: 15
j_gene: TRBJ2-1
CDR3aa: CASSILAGGGNEQFF
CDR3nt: TGTGCCAGCAGCATACTAGCGGGAGGCGGCAATGAGCAGTTCTTC

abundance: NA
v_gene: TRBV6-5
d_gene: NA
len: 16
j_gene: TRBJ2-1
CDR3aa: CASSYGGGGVYNEQFF
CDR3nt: TGTGCCAGCAGTTACGGGGGCGGGGGTGTATACAATGAGCAGTTCTTC

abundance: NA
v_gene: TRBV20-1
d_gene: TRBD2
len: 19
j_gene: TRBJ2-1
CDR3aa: CSARDPIDRAGPSYNEQFF
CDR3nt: TGCAGTGCTAGAGACCCAATTGACCGAGCGGGACCATCCTACAATGAGCAGTTCTTC

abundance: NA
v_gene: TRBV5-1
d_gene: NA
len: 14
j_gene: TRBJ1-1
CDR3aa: CASSAGQSNTEAFF
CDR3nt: TGCGCCAGCAGCGCTGGACAGTCGAACACTGAAGCTTTCTTT

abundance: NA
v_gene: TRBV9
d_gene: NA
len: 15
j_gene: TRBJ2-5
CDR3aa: CASSVESGAFETQYF
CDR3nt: TGTGCCAGCAGCGTAGAATCGGGGGCCTTCGAGACCCAGTACTTC

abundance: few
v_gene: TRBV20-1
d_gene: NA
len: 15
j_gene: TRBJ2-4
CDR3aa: CSAQPRLLAKNIQYF
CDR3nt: TGCAGTGCGCAACCCAGATTATTAGCCAAAAACATTCAGTACTTC

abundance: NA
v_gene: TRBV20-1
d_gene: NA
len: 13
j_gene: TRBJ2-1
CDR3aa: CSASPGSYNEQFF
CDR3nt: TGCAGTGCTAGCCCCGGCTCCTACAATGAGCAGTTCTTC

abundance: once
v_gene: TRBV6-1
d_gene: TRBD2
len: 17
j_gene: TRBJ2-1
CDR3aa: CASSHGGAGAGGHEQFF
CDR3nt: TGTGCCAGCAGCCACGGGGGGGCCGGGGCGGGAGGACATGAGCAGTTCTTC

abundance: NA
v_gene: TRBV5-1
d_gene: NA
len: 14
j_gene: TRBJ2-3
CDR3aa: CASSLVQQVDTQYF
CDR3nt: TGCGCCAGCAGCTTGGTCCAGCAGGTAGATACGCAGTATTTT

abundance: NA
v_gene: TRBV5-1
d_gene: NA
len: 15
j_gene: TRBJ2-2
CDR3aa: CASSLGRGTTGELFF
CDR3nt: TGCGCCAGCAGCTTGGGGCGAGGGACCACCGGGGAGCTGTTTTTT

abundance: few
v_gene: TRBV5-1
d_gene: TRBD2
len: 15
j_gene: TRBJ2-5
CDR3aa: CASSLQGLAAETQYF
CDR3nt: TGCGCCAGCAGCTTACAAGGACTAGCGGCGGAGACCCAGTACTTC

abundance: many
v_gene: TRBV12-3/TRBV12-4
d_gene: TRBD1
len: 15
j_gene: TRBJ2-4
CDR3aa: CASSPRDRVKNIQYF
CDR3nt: TGTGCCAGCAGTCCCAGGGACAGGGTGAAAAACATTCAGTACTTC

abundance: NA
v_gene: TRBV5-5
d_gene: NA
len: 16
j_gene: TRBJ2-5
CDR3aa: CASSLYWRASGETQYF
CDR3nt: TGTGCCAGCAGCTTGTACTGGAGGGCCTCTGGGGAGACCCAGTACTTC

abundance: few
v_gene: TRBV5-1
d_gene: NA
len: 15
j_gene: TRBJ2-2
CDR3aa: CASSLGDFLAGELFF
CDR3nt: TGCGCCAGCTCCTTGGGAGATTTCCTAGCCGGGGAGCTGTTTTTT

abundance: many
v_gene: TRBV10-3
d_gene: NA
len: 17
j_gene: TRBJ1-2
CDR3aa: CAISESARVTQSYGYTF
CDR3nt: TGTGCCATCAGTGAGTCAGCCAGGGTGACCCAAAGCTATGGCTACACCTTC

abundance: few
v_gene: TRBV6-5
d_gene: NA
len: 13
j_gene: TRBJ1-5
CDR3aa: CASSYGSDQPQHF
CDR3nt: TGTGCCAGCAGTTACGGGTCTGATCAGCCCCAGCATTTT

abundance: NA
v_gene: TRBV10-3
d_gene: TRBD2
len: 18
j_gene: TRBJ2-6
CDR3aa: CAISDGLAGESGANVLTF
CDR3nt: TGTGCCATCAGTGATGGACTAGCGGGAGAATCTGGGGCCAACGTCCTGACTTTC

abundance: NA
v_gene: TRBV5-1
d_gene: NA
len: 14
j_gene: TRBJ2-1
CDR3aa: CASSLQEGYSEQFF
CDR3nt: TGCGCCAGCAGCTTGCAGGAGGGGTACAGTGAGCAGTTCTTC

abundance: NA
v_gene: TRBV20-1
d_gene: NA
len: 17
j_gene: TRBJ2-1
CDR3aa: CSARDRDDESSYNEQFF
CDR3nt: TGCAGTGCTAGAGATCGGGATGACGAGAGCTCCTACAATGAGCAGTTCTTC

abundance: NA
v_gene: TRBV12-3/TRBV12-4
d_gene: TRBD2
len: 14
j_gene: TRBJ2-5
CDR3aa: CASRGGLSKETQYF
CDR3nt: TGTGCCAGCAGGGGGGGACTATCCAAAGAGACCCAGTACTTC

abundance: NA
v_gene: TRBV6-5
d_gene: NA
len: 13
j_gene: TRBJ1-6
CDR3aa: CASSSTGTLPLHF
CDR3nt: TGTGCCAGCAGTTCGACAGGAACCCTCCCCCTCCACTTT

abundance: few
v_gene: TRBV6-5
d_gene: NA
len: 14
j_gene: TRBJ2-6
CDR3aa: CASSYFSGANVLTF
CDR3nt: TGTGCCAGCAGTTACTTCTCTGGGGCCAACGTCCTGACTTTC

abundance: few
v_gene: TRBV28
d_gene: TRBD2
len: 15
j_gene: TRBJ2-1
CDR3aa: CASSWGTSGYNEQFF
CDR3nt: TGTGCCAGCAGTTGGGGGACTAGCGGTTACAATGAGCAGTTCTTC

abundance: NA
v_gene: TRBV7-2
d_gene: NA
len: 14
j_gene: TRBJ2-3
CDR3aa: CASSYGVRTDTQYF
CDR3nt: TGTGCCAGCAGTTACGGGGTACGCACAGATACGCAGTATTTT

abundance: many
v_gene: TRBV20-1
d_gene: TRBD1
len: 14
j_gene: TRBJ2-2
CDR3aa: CSARPGQSDGELFF
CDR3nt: TGCAGTGCTAGACCGGGACAGAGTGACGGGGAGCTGTTTTTT

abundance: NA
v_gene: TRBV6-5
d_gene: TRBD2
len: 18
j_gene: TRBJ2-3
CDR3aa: CASSYSTSGSGSTDTQYF
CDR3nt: TGTGCCAGCAGTTACTCGACTAGCGGGAGTGGGAGCACAGATACGCAGTATTTT

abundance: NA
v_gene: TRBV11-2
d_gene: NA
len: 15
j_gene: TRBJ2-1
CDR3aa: CASSLDPDSRNEQFF
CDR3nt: TGTGCCAGCAGCTTAGATCCTGACTCCAGGAATGAGCAGTTCTTC

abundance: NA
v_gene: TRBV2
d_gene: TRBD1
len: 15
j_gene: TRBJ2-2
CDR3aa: CASMRGQVIAGELFF
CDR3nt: TGTGCCAGCATGAGAGGACAGGTTATCGCCGGGGAGCTGTTTTTT

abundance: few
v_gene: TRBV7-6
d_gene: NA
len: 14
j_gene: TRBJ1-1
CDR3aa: CASSLRRGVTEAFF
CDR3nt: TGTGCCAGCAGCTTACGCCGGGGCGTGACTGAAGCTTTCTTT

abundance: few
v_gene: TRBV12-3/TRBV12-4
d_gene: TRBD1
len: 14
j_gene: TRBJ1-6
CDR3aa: CASSFQGGNSPLHF
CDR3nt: TGTGCCAGCAGTTTTCAGGGGGGAAATTCACCCCTCCACTTT

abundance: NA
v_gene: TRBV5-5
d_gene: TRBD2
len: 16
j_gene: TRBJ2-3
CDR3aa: CASSPEGLAGSDTQYF
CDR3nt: TGTGCCAGCAGCCCAGAGGGGCTAGCGGGTTCAGATACGCAGTATTTT

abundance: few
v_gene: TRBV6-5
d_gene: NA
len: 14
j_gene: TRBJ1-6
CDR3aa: CASSYKARNSPLHF
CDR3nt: TGTGCCAGCAGTTACAAGGCTCGGAATTCACCCCTCCACTTT

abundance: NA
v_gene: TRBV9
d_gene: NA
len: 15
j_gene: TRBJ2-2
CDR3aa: CASSVDGPPTGELFF
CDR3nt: TGTGCCAGCAGCGTAGATGGGCCACCGACCGGGGAGCTGTTTTTT

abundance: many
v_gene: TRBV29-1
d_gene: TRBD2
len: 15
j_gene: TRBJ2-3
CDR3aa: CSVGGLADSTDTQYF
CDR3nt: TGCAGCGTTGGGGGACTAGCGGATAGCACAGATACGCAGTATTTT

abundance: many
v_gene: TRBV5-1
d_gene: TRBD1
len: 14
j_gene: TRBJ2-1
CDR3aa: CASSPGQTHNEQFF
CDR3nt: TGCGCCAGCAGCCCGGGACAGACCCACAATGAGCAGTTCTTC

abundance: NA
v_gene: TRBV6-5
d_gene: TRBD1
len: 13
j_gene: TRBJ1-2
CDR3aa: CASSWTGSVGYTF
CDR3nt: TGTGCCAGCAGTTGGACAGGGTCGGTGGGATACACCTTC

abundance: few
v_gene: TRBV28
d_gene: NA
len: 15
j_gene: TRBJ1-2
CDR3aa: CASSSSGALNYGYTF
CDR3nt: TGTGCCAGCAGTTCCTCGGGGGCTCTTAACTATGGCTACACCTTC

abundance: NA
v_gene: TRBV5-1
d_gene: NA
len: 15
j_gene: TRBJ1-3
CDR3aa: CASSLLGEAGNTIYF
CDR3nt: TGCGCCAGCAGCTTGTTGGGAGAGGCTGGAAACACCATATATTTT

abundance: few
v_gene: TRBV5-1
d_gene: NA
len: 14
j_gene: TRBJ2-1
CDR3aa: CASSLLGTNNEQFF
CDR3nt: TGCGCCAGCAGCTTGCTAGGGACAAACAATGAGCAGTTCTTC

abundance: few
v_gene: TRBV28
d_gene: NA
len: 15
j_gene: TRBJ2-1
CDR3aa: CASSLTGPNYNEQFF
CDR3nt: TGTGCCAGCAGTTTAACGGGACCAAACTACAATGAGCAGTTCTTC

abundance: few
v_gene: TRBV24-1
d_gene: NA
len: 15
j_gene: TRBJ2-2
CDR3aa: CATSEPGMNTGELFF
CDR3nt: TGTGCCACCAGTGAGCCCGGGATGAACACCGGGGAGCTGTTTTTT

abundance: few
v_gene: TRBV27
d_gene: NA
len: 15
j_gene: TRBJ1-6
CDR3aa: CASSLSPRINSPLHF
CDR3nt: TGTGCCAGCAGTTTATCCCCAAGGATTAATTCACCCCTCCACTTT

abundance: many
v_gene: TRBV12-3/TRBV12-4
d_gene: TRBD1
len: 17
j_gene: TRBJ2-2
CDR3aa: CASRRTGGFANTGELFF
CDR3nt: TGTGCCAGCCGAAGGACAGGGGGTTTCGCGAACACCGGGGAGCTGTTTTTT

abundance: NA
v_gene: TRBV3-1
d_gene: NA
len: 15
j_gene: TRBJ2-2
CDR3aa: CASSQGGADTGELFF
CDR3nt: TGTGCCAGCAGCCAAGGGGGGGCAGACACCGGGGAGCTGTTTTTT

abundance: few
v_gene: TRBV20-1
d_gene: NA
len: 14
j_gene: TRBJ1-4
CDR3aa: CSADNGAANEKLFF
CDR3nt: TGCAGTGCGGACAACGGTGCTGCTAATGAAAAACTGTTTTTT

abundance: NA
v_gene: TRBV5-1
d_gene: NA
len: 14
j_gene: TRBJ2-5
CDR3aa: CASSVGLRGETQYF
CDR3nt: TGCGCCAGCAGCGTAGGACTCAGAGGGGAGACCCAGTACTTC

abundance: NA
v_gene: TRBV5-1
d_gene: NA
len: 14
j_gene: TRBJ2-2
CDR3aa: CASRPIEAAGELFF
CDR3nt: TGCGCCAGCAGGCCCATAGAGGCGGCCGGGGAGCTGTTTTTT

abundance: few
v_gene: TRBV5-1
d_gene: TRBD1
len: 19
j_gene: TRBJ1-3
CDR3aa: CASSLGQGLLPDSGNTIYF
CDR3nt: TGCGCCAGCAGCTTGGGACAGGGGCTTCTACCCGACTCTGGAAACACCATATATTTT

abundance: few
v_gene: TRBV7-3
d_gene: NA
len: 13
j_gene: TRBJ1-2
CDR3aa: CASSSTGGYGYTF
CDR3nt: TGTGCCAGCAGCTCTACAGGAGGCTATGGCTACACCTTC

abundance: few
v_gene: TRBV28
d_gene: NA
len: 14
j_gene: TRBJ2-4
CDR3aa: CASSLLGTQNIQYF
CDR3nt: TGTGCCAGCAGTTTATTAGGGACCCAAAACATTCAGTACTTC

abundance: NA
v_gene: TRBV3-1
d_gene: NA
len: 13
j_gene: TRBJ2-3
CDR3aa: CASSQGEADTQYF
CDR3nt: TGTGCCAGCAGCCAAGGGGAGGCAGATACGCAGTATTTT

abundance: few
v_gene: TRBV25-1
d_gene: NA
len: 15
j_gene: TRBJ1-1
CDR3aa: CASSELGGVNTEAFF
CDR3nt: TGTGCCAGCAGTGAATTGGGGGGAGTGAACACTGAAGCTTTCTTT